This T cell receptor (beta chain) was recovered during a study of blood T cell repertoires in COVID-19 (dated by TCRdb to 2019 to 2021). With regard to the full study: Collaborator samples came from the United States, Italy and Spain and covered acute and convalescent phases of COVID-19. The prospective study material was composed of cDNA or gDNA derived from T cells, B-cell-depleted T cells, or PBMCs. The dataset comprised deeply sampled blood TCRbeta repertoires from subjects exposed to, actively infected with, or recovered from COVID-19. The repertoires were made available in a free public database intended to serve as a resource for research on the immune response to SARS-CoV-2. Samples were obtained from the ongoing ImmuneRACE study (first 160 participants) and from 1,200 or so subjects provided by 6 global collaborators. Sample metadata almost always included a de-identified subject ID, COVID-19 status, age in years and sex. Where available, HLA class I and class II types were taken from metadata supplied by the sample provider and were not determined by assay-based typing. Broad study findings and their caveats: The amount of clinical and demographic metadata varied by source and participant and was provided uncurated.

The germline V gene specifies SGHRS as CDR1 and YFSETQ as CDR2. V loses 2 bases of germline sequence and J loses 7 bases, and the interval between the two ends is 15 bases. The CDR3 has 14 amino acids, counting the end cysteine and phenylalanine. The read is trimmed to its CDR3 DNA, 42 bases read in frame from base 1. Notes on this clone: There is no known antigen for this receptor. No quality values exist for individual bases; no much larger clone is one base distant.

Whole blood was collected in K2EDTA tubes by collaborating institutions according to the institutions' own protocols. For TCRbeta analysis, collaborators shipped samples in one of three forms: frozen whole blood, isolated PBMCs, or DNA extracted from either of those sample types. TCRbeta CDR3 regions were amplified from genomic DNA using the immunoSEQ Assay, a bias-controlled multiplex PCR. The published analysis was carried out like this. The number of nucleated cells in each sample was estimated by amplification of reference gene primers within the assay. To quantify the absolute abundance of each unique TCRbeta CDR3 rearrangement, sequence reads were collapsed and filtered. For each sample, productive Simpson clonality was calculated as the square root of Simpson's diversity index over productive rearrangements. TCRdb provides this immuneACCESS table in a form limited to in-frame rearrangements. Some clones are lacking; in checked studies, under half of them reflect an unresolved V gene, and why the rest are absent is not known. For V, J and clone size, that table is used; D and trimming come from the DNA. This sample is represented by some 120,000 clones; 90% of them were singletons. In total, the top ten clones hold around 3.8% of the sample.

The sequenced material came from peripheral blood. Recombination linked TRBV5-1 to TRBJ1-1, with no confidently assigned D gene. The TCR comes from a man aged 50-59 years with active COVID-19. The CDR3 sequence is CASSFLSDKGEAFF. The sequence in DNA is TGCGCCAGCAGCTTTCTTAGTGACAAAGGTGAAGCTTTCTTT.